This T cell receptor beta chain was captured by sequencing in a study of T cell responses to AZD1222 COVID-19 vaccine. The study, taken as a whole, reports: Two doses of AZD1222 preceded a rise in Spike-specific TCR breadth and depth. Donors were chiefly white British, with a greater number of females, and clonal diversity was perhaps underestimated. Repertoire sampling was restricted to post-peak T cell response timepoints.

As regards this clone: Its specificity is not known.

The assay was immunoSEQ multiplex PCR, and TCRdb's table has in-frame clones only and misses some. The data show 170,000 or so clones, 80% to 95% seen once. The sequence was collected from an adult who received the MenACWY meningococcal vaccine as a control. Sequencing used peripheral blood, obtained 28 days after the second dose of the MenACWY control vaccine.

Here the CDR3 DNA reads TGTGCCAGCAGCTTGAGGGGTCAGCCCTCTGGAAACACCATATATTTT. Its translation is CASSLRGQPSGNTIYF. The chain links TRBV5-6 to TRBJ1-3; tentatively, D is TRBD1 (5 bases). CDR3 length: 16 amino acids. Germline V CDR1 and CDR2: SGHDT, YYEEEE. Trimming took 1 base from V and 0 from J, leaving 11 bases between them.